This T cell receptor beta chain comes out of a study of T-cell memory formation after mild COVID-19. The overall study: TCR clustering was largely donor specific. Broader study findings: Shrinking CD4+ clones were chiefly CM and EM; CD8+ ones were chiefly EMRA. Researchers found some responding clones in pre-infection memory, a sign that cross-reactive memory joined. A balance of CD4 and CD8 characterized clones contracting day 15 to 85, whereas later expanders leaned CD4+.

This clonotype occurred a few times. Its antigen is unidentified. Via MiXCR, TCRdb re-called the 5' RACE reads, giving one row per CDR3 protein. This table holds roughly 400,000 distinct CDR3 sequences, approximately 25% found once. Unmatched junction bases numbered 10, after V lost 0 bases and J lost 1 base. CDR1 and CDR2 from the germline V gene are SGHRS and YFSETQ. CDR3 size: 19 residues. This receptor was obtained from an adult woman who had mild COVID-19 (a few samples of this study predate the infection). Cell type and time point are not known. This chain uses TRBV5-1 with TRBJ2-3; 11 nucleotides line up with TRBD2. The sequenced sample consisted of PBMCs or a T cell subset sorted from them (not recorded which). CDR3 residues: CASSLGLAGNPVRTDTQYF. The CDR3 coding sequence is TGCGCCAGCAGCTTGGGACTAGCGGGAAACCCGGTACGCACAGATACGCAGTATTTT. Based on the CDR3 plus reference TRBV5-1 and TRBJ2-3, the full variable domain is KAGVTQTPRYLIKTRGQQVTLSCSPISGHRSVSWYQQTPGQGLQFLFEYFSETQRNKGNFPGRFSGRQFSNSRSEMNVSTLELGDSALYLCASSLGLAGNPVRTDTQYFGPGTRLTVL.